The subject of this entry is one T cell receptor (beta chain). What it recognizes is unknown. The sample originates from a study of cytomegalovirus exposure and HLA in healthy donors. Study details: Assignment to the Caucasian-associated ancestry cluster applied to around 82% of the approximately 420 genotyped donors. Study results and limitations: The study dropped some indistinguishable V segments, TRBV6-2 and TRBV6-3 among them. In an earlier analysis, productive rearrangement rates for most beta V segments clustered near 87% or 30%.

V was cut by 2 bases and J by 10 bases, with 15 bases left in between. From germline, CDR1 is MNHNS and CDR2 SASEGT. The CDR3 length is 15 residues. The study ran its PCR with 60 Vbeta and 13 Jbeta primers. Sequenced by immunoSEQ multiplex PCR; TCRdb stores in-frame clones only, minus some. The sample contains some 170,000 clones, approximately 80% of which appear only once. V and J are TRBV6-1 and TRBJ1-6; D is possibly TRBD1 (6 bases). The origin of this receptor is a woman aged 50 to 60 in good health and CMV-seronegative. The sequenced sample consisted of PBMCs. The CDR3 loop is CASSEIQGPRSPLHF. CDR3 bases: TGTGCCAGCAGTGAAATTCAGGGGCCCAGGTCACCCCTCCACTTT.